Below are 22 T cell receptor beta chains sequenced from a single sample in a study of blood T cell repertoires in COVID-19 (dated by TCRdb to about 2020). Receptor amplification or capture employed the immunoSEQ multiplex PCR assay. Held by TCRdb, this immuneACCESS table contains in-frame sequences only and omits some clones. Under half of the omission traces to an unresolved V gene where checked; the cause of the rest is unknown. This sample has fewer than 200,000 clones in its table, and around nine tenths of those were observed once. The ten largest clones take up roughly a fifth of the sample. What was sequenced was peripheral blood. Receptor source: a man in his sixties with active or convalescent COVID-19.

V gene TRBV4-1 combines with J gene TRBJ2-2; possibly TRBD2 for D (5 bases). V lost 0 bases and J lost 0, with 11 bases in between. CDR1 and CDR2 (germline): MGHRA, YSYEKL. CDR3 length: 17 amino acids. CDR3 in amino acids: CASSQDRGNANTGELFF. CDR3 DNA sequence: TGCGCCAGCAGCCAAGATCGAGGGAATGCGAACACCGGGGAGCTGTTTTTT.

CDR3 protein: CATSRVGRVGQPQHF. CDR3 sequence (DNA): TGTGCCACCAGCAGAGTTGGGAGGGTAGGGCAGCCCCAGCATTTT. The genes are TRBV15 and TRBJ1-5; D not certain. Germline V gene data show CDR1 as LNHNV and CDR2 as YYDKDF (reference sequence). Trimming pared 1 base from V and 7 bases from J, leaving 14 bases between. CDR3 length: 15 amino acids.

The rearrangement joins TRBV4-2 to TRBJ1-5; a weak D match, TRBD1 (6 bases). Germline loops: CDR1 LGHNA, CDR2 YNFKEQ. Trimming removed 0 bases from V and 5 bases from J, with 17 bases in between. The CDR3 is 17 amino acids. The CDR3 nucleotides are TGTGCCAGCAGCCAAGATCGTTACAGGGATATGGATCAGCCCCAGCATTTT. It is translated as CASSQDRYRDMDQPQHF.

V is TRBV25-1 and J is TRBJ1-4; D is perhaps TRBD1 (5 bases). Germline V gene data show CDR1 as MGHDK and CDR2 as SYGVNS. The CDR3 loop spans 13 amino acids. V lost 5 bases to trimming and J lost 3 bases, with 7 bases between them. In DNA, the CDR3 is TGTGCCAGCAGTCGACAGCCTAATGAAAAACTGTTTTTT. Its protein is CASSRQPNEKLFF.

The gene calls are TRBV5-1 and TRBJ1-2; tentatively, D is TRBD1 (5 bases). Germline V gene sequence: CDR1 SGHRS, CDR2 YFSETQ. Trimming removed 4 bases from V and 2 bases from J, with 18 bases in between. The CDR3 runs 16 residues. Here the CDR3 DNA reads TGCGCCAGCAGCCCGCACGCCGGGGGGACCAACTATGGCTACACCTTC. Translated, it gives CASSPHAGGTNYGYTF.

V and J are TRBV2 and TRBJ2-1, with D possibly being TRBD1 (5 bases). This CDR3 spans 13 amino acids. Germline CDR1 reads SNHLY; CDR2 reads FYNNEI. Trimming pared 4 bases from V and 9 bases from J, leaving 13 bases between. CDR3 loop: CASSGTARGEQFF. The CDR3 DNA is TGTGCCAGCAGTGGGACGGCAAGGGGTGAGCAGTTCTTC.

This chain joins TRBV6-5 and TRBJ2-5, with D perhaps TRBD1 (6 bases). Trimming stripped 5 bases from V and 13 bases from J, with 20 bases between. The CDR3 length is 13 residues. The germline V gene encodes CDR1 MNHEY and CDR2 SVGAGI. The chain's CDR3 is CASSPKLGQRRYF. In DNA, the CDR3 is TGTGCCAGCAGTCCGAAGCTAGGACAGCGGCGGTACTTC.

The genes are TRBV24-1 and TRBJ2-1, with 12 bases aligning to TRBD1. CDR1 is KGHDR, CDR2 SFDVKD, per germline. CDR3 size: 16 residues. V lost 4 bases, J lost 6 bases, and 6 bases stayed unmatched. CDR3 sequence (DNA): TGTGCCACCAGTGACTCCGGGACAGGGGGCCTCAATGAGCAGTTCTTC. Translation gives CATSDSGTGGLNEQFF.

The genes are TRBV5-1 and TRBJ1-5; 8 nucleotides line up with TRBD1. The CDR3 extends over 16 amino acids. Germline V gene sequence: CDR1 SGHRS, CDR2 YFSETQ. The trim removed 4 bases at V and 0 bases at J, leaving 6 bases unmatched. CDR3 loop: CASSPGTGDSNQPQHF. In DNA form, the CDR3 reads TGCGCCAGCAGCCCAGGGACAGGAGATAGCAATCAGCCCCAGCATTTT. Combining the CDR3 with reference TRBV5-1 and TRBJ1-5 gives the whole variable domain KAGVTQTPRYLIKTRGQQVTLSCSPISGHRSVSWYQQTPGQGLQFLFEYFSETQRNKGNFPGRFSGRQFSNSRSEMNVSTLELGDSALYLCASSPGTGDSNQPQHFGDGTRLSIL.

The genes are TRBV9 and TRBJ2-3; 16 bases agree with TRBD2. The J segment lost 5 bases and the V segment lost 3 bases, leaving 12 bases of the junction unmatched. This CDR3 is built from 19 residues. CDR1 is SGDLS and CDR2 is YYNGEE in the germline V gene. CDR3 bases: TGTGCCAGCAGCGAGCGGTTCCCGGGACTAGCGGGGGGGCGAGATACGCAGTATTTT. It codes for CASSERFPGLAGGRDTQYF.

The V and J genes are TRBV7-2 and TRBJ2-4, with D perhaps TRBD2 (7 bases). Germline V CDR1 and CDR2: SGHTA, FQGNSA. Trimming removed 0 bases from V and 6 bases from J, with 9 bases in between. The CDR3 is 14 residues long. The CDR3 bases are TGTGCCAGCAGCTTAGCGGGGGGGCGAAACATTCAGTACTTC. Translating it yields CASSLAGGRNIQYF.

J is TRBJ2-7 and V is TRBV6-6; weak D call: TRBD2 (5 bases). Germline loops: CDR1 MNHNY, CDR2 SVGAGI (reference sequence). V lost 7 bases and J 0 bases, leaving 10 bases between the germline ends. The CDR3 contains 13 residues. CDR3 bases: TGTGCCAGCACCCAGCGGACCTCCTACGAGCAGTACTTC. Protein: CASTQRTSYEQYF.

This chain uses TRBV5-1 with TRBJ2-5; 8 nucleotides agree with TRBD1. V gave up 3 bases and J gave up 4 bases; unmatched junction bases: 2. The CDR3 spans 13 residues. Looked up from germline, CDR1 is SGHRS and CDR2 is YFSETQ. CDR3 region: CASSSQGGETQYF. CDR3 sequence (DNA): TGCGCCAGCAGCTCACAGGGGGGAGAGACCCAGTACTTC. The full variable domain, in which reference TRBV5-1 and TRBJ2-5 provide the parts outside the CDR3, is KAGVTQTPRYLIKTRGQQVTLSCSPISGHRSVSWYQQTPGQGLQFLFEYFSETQRNKGNFPGRFSGRQFSNSRSEMNVSTLELGDSALYLCASSSQGGETQYFGPGTRLLVL.

This chain links TRBV7-9 with TRBJ2-1; 11 bases are shared with TRBD2. CDR1 is SEHNR and CDR2 is FQNEAQ in the germline V gene (reference sequence). This CDR3 contains 16 residues. Trimming cost V 5 bases and J 8 bases; bases outside gene matches: 11. CDR3 residues: CASSPLAGGHLDEQFF. The DNA for the CDR3 is TGTGCCAGCAGCCCTCTAGCGGGGGGCCACCTAGATGAGCAGTTCTTC.

This rearrangement joins TRBV19 to TRBJ2-7; a weak D match, TRBD1 (6 bases). The CDR3 spans 13 residues. V was trimmed by 4 bases and J by 4 bases, leaving 11 bases between them. CDR1 is LNHDA and CDR2 is SQIVND in the germline V gene (reference sequence). CDR3 in DNA: TGTGCCAGTAGTAGGCGGCAGGGGTACGAGCAGTACTTC. Its translation is CASSRRQGYEQYF.

The gene calls are TRBV4-1 and TRBJ1-4; D is undetermined. CDR3 size: 14 residues. The germline V and J ends were trimmed by 4 bases and 8 bases, with 14 bases remaining between them. Germline loops: CDR1 MGHRA, CDR2 YSYEKL. The CDR3 DNA follows: TGCGCCAGCAGCCGCCGGGATTTAGAAGAAAAACTGTTTTTT. Translation: CASSRRDLEEKLFF.

J is TRBJ1-4 and V is TRBV4-1; the match to TRBD1 covers 10 bases. Germline lookup yields CDR1 MGHRA and CDR2 YSYEKL. V was pared by 1 base and J by 10 bases, with 3 bases of the junction left unmatched. The CDR3 consists of 14 residues. The CDR3 DNA reads TGCGCCAGCAGCCAAGGGACAGGGGGAGGAAAACTGTTTTTT. Protein sequence: CASSQGTGGGKLFF.

This chain joins TRBV29-1 and TRBJ2-5; TRBD2 is a possible D gene (8 bases). CDR1 is SQVTM, CDR2 ANQGSEA, per germline. V lost 4 bases and J lost 3, with 15 bases in between. The CDR3 sequence is 14 residues long. The DNA for the CDR3 is TGCAGCGTTGGGGGGACAGCGGGGGAAGAGACCCAGTACTTC. Translating gives CSVGGTAGEETQYF.

The rearrangement joins TRBV7-8 to TRBJ2-1; 9 positions agree with TRBD2. CDR3 length: 16 amino acids. V lost 5 bases to trimming and J lost 4 bases; unmatched junction nucleotides: 9. Germline V gene lookup returns CDR1 SGHVS and CDR2 FQNEAQ. CDR3 protein: CASSLEERGAYNEQFF. CDR3 in DNA: TGTGCCAGCAGCCTGGAGGAGCGGGGGGCGTACAATGAGCAGTTCTTC.

The chain has TRBV6-6 and TRBJ1-6; D gene uncertain. The germline CDR1 and CDR2 sequences are MNHNY and SVGAGI (reference sequence). The CDR3 has 11 residues. V was shortened by 2 bases and J by 13 bases, with 6 bases between the two germline ends. CDR3 in DNA: TGTGCCAGCAGTTACCCGGGGCCCCTCCACTTT. Its protein is CASSYPGPLHF.

The chain employs TRBV2 and TRBJ1-5; 9 nucleotides align to TRBD1. CDR1 and CDR2 from the germline V gene are SNHLY and FYNNEI. The CDR3 totals 15 residues. V gave up 6 bases and J gave up 1 base; unmatched junction bases: 4. The CDR3 loop reads CASRQGAVSNQPQHF. For the CDR3, the DNA is TGTGCCAGCAGACAGGGGGCGGTCAGCAATCAGCCCCAGCATTTT.

The V call is TRBV9, the J call TRBJ1-2; D is perhaps TRBD1 (6 bases). The V end was cut by 4 bases, the J end by 0 bases, with 16 bases between. Germline loops: CDR1 SGDLS, CDR2 YYNGEE. The CDR3 is 16 amino acids. CDR3 loop: CASSLGSRDTNYGYTF. The CDR3 DNA is TGTGCCAGCAGCCTTGGATCCCGGGACACTAACTATGGCTACACCTTC.